This T cell receptor beta chain was recorded in a study of identical twins. Study-wide results and caveats: Insertion counts were lower in abundant cord blood beta clonotypes, a trend that memory repertoires did not show. Because invariant MAIT and iNKT cells could be present, zero-insertion analyses could be partly confounded. Twin-shared out-of-frame alpha sequences were enriched for low generation probability.

A universal primer site came from template switching; cDNA carried unique molecular identifiers. TCRdb re-called the 5' RACE reads with MiXCR, one entry per CDR3 protein. Among around 570,000 distinct CDR3 sequences listed, roughly 9.5% were seen once. This clonotype has only a few counts. As yet, its antigen is unknown. The germline V gene encodes CDR1 MDHEN and CDR2 SYDVKM. The CDR3 length is 12 residues. Trimming shortened V by 3 bases and J by 6 bases, and 9 bases separated the two germline ends. The sample was also reused in another study, on yellow fever vaccine responses in identical twins.

This sequence joins TRBV28 and TRBJ2-7; tentatively, D is TRBD2 (5 bases). This clonotype originated in a woman aged 18-35 years in good health. The sample consisted of PBMCs. The CDR3, as DNA: TGTGCCAGCAGTTTCGGCGGGCGCGAGCAGTACTTC. This gives the protein CASSFGGREQYF.